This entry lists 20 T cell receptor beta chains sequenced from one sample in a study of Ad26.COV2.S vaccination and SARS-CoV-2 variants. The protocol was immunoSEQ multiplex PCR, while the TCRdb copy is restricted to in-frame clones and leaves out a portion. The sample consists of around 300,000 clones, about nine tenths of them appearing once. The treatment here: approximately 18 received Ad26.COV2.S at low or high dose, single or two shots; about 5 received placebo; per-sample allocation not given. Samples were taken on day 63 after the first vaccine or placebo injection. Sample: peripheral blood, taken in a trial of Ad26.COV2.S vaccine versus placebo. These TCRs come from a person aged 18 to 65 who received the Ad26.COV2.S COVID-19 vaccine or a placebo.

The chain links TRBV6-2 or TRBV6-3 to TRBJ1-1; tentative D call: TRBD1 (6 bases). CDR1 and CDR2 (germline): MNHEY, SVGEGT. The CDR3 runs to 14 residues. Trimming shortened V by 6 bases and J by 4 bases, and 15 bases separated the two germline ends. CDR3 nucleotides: TGTGCCAGCAGCCCACAGGGTGGGTCCACTGAAGCTTTCTTT. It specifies CASSPQGGSTEAFF.

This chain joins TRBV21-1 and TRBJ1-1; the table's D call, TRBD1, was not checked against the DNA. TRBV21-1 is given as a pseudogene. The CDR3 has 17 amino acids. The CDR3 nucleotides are TGTGCCAGCAGCAAAGCAACGACAGGGGCCTCGAACACTGAAGCTTTCTTT. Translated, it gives CASSKATTGASNTEAFF.

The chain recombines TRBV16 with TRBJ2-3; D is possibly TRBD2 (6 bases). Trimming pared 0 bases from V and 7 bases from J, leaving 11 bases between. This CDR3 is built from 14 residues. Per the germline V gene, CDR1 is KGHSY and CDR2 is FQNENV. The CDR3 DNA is TGTGCCAGCAGCCAATCGGGCGGAGGGAATACGCAGTATTTT. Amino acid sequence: CASSQSGGGNTQYF.

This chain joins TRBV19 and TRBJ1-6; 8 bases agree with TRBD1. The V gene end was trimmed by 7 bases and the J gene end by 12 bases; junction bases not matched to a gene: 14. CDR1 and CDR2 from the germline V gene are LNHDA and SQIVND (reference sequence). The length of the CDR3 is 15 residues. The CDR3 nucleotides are TGTGCCAGTAAGGCCGGACAGGGCACGCACGTACCCCTCCACTTT. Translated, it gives CASKAGQGTHVPLHF.

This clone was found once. The CDR3 DNA follows: TGTGCCAGCAGTTACAGGGCAGAGATCGACTCCTACGAGCAGTACTTC. Its translation: CASSYRAEIDSYEQYF. The J gene is TRBJ2-7, the V gene TRBV6-2 or TRBV6-3; D unresolved. This CDR3 is 16 amino acids long. CDR1 and CDR2 from the germline V gene are MNHEY and SVGEGT. Deletions cut 2 bases from V and 0 bases from J, with 14 bases between.

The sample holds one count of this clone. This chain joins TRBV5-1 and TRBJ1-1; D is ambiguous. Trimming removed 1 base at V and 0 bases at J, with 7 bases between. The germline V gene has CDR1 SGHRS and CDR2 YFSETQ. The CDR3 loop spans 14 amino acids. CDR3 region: CASSLSPMNTEAFF. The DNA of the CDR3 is TGCGCCAGCAGCTTGTCGCCCATGAACACTGAAGCTTTCTTT.

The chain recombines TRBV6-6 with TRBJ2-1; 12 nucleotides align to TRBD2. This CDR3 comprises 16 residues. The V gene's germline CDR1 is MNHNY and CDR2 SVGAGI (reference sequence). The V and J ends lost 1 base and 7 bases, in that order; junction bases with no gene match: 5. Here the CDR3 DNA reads TGTGCCAGCAGTTACTTGGGACTAGCGGGCGGAAATGAGCAGTTCTTC. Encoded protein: CASSYLGLAGGNEQFF.

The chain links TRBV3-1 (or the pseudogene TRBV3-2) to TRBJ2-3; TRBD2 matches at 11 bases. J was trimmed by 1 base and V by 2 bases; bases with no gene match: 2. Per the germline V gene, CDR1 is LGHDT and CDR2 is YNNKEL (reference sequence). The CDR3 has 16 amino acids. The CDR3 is CASSQPGLAGTDTQYF. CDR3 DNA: TGTGCCAGCAGCCAACCGGGACTAGCGGGCACAGATACGCAGTATTTT.

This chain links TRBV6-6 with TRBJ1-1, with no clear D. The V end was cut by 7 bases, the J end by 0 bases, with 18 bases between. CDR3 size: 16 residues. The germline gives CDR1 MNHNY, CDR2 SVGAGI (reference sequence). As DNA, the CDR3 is TGTGCCAGCATTCCCCAGGACGGAGCCATGAACACTGAAGCTTTCTTT. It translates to CASIPQDGAMNTEAFF.

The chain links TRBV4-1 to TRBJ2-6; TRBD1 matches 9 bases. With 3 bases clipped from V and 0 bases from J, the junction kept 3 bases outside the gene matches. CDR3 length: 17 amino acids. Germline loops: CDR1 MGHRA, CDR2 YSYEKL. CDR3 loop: CASSQEQGASGANVLTF. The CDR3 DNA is TGCGCCAGCAGCCAGGAACAGGGGGCCTCTGGGGCCAACGTCCTGACTTTC.

The CDR3 coding sequence is TGTGCCAGCCTTGATGGGGGCTGGCCCGATACGCAGTATTTT. Its translation is CASLDGGWPDTQYF. V gene TRBV5-4 combines with J gene TRBJ2-3; the D gene is possibly TRBD1 (6 bases). This CDR3 comprises 14 residues. Trimming stripped 7 bases from V and 6 bases from J, with 18 bases between. The germline gives CDR1 SGHNT, CDR2 YYREEE (reference sequence).

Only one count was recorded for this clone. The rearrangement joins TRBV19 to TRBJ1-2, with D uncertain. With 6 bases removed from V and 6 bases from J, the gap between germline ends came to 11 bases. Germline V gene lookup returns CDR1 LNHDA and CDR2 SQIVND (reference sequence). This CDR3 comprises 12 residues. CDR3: CASSHSPNGYTF. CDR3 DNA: TGTGCCAGTAGCCATTCCCCCAATGGCTACACCTTC.

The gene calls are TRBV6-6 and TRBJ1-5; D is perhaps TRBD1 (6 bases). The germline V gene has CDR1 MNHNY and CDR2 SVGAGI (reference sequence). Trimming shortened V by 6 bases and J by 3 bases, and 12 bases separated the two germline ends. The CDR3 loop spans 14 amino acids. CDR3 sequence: CASSLGQINQPQHF. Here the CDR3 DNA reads TGTGCCAGCAGCCTTGGACAGATCAATCAGCCCCAGCATTTT.

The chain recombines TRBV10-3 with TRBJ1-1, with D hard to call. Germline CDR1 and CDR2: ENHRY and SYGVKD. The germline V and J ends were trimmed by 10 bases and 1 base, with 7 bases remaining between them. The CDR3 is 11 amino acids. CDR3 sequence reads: CATRKNTEAFF. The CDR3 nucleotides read TGTGCCACTAGAAAGAACACTGAAGCTTTCTTT.

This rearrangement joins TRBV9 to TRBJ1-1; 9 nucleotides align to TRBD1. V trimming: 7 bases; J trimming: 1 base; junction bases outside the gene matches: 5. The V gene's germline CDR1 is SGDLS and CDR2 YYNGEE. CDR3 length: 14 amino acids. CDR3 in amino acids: CASDPGQGNTEAFF. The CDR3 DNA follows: TGTGCCAGCGACCCGGGACAGGGGAACACTGAAGCTTTCTTT.

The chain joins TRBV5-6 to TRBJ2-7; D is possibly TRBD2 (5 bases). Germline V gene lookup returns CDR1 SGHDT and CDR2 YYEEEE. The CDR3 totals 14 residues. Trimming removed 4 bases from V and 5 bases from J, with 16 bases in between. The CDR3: CASSDSSTSDEQYV. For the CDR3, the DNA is TGTGCCAGCAGCGACTCCTCAACTAGTGACGAGCAGTACGTC.

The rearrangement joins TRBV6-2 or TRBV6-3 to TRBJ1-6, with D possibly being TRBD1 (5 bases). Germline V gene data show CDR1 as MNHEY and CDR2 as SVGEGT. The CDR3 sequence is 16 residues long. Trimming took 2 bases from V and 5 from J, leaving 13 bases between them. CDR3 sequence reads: CASSYRPQGDNSPLHF. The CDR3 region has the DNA TGTGCCAGCAGTTACAGACCTCAGGGTGATAATTCACCCCTCCACTTT.

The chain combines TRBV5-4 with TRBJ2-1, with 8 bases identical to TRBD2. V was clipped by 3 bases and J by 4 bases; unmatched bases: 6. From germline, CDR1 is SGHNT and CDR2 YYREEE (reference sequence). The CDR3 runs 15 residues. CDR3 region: CASSWGGLGYNEQFF. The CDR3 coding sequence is TGTGCCAGCAGCTGGGGGGGACTAGGGTACAATGAGCAGTTCTTC.

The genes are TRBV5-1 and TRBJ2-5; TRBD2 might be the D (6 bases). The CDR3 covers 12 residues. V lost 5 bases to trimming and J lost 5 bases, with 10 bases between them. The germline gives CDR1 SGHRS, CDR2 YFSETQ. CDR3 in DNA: TGCGCCAGCAGACTAGCTGAGGAGACCCAGTACTTC. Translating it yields CASRLAEETQYF.

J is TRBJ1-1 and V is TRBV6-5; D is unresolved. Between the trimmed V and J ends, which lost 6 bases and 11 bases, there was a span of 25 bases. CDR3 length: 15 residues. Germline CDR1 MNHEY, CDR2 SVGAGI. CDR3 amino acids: CASRDPGLSGAAAFF. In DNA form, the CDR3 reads TGTGCCAGCAGGGACCCGGGATTAAGTGGCGCAGCGGCTTTCTTT.